Listed here is a single T cell receptor beta chain. This clonotype was seen at least ten times. What antigen it recognizes has not been identified. There are no base qualities to consult, and no much larger clone falls within one base. The source of the sample is a study of CXCR3 chemokines and chemotherapy response in bladder cancer (dated by TCRdb to about 2022). Some background on the complete study: The study set out to examine whether the activity of the CXCR3 chemokine system within tumors predicted response to chemotherapy in human bladder cancer.

Trimmed from V: 3 bases; trimmed from J: 6 bases; junction bases lacking a gene match: 19. From the cysteine up to the phenylalanine, the CDR3 has a length of 17 residues. Only the CDR3 part of the read is kept: 51 bases, read in frame from the first base. Based on the germline V gene, the CDR1 and CDR2 sequences are SQVTM and ANQGSEA. The library was made by PCR. Sequencing was performed on an Illumina HiSeq 2500. Through fastp at Q25 and MiXCR, TCRdb rebuilt clones from the public reads, retaining in-frame beta chains. Each CDR3 protein gets just one entry, which takes the most common genes and DNA from the rows behind it. The sample data list 2,500 to 3,500 distinct CDR3 sequences, and about 10% of these were observed just once. 38% of the sample is held by the ten biggest clonotypes.

Recombination linked TRBV29-1 to TRBJ2-5; 7 junctional bases match TRBD2. The clonotype comes from a human donor with bladder cancer that responded to neoadjuvant chemotherapy. Sample collection occurred from a patient whose treatment included neoadjuvant chemotherapy. The DNA sequence follows: TGCAGCGTTGACAGGGACTCCTGGAGTGGCGGGAGAAAGACCCAGTACTTC. Protein translation: CSVDRDSWSGGRKTQYF. This CDR3, with the reference TRBV29-1 and TRBJ2-5 proteins standing in past its ends, gives the full variable domain SAVISQKPSRDICQRGTSLTIQCQVDSQVTMMFWYRQQPGQSLTLIATANQGSEATYESGFVIDKFPISRPNLTFSTLTVSNMSPEDSSIYLCSVDRDSWSGGRKTQYFGPGTRLLVL.